This T cell receptor (beta chain) was sequenced in a study of shared clonotypes between healthy human individuals. Study conclusions and caveats: Naive subsets generally exceeded memory subsets in estimated richness.

Points on this clone: Its antigen remains unidentified.

The germline CDR1 and CDR2 sequences are SGHTA and FQGTGA. Trimming left V 2 bases short and J 5 bases short, with 13 bases between. CDR3 size: 15 residues. Cells designated naive CD8 were CD45RO-negative and were positively selected for CCR7, with terminally differentiated effector memory CD45RA+ cells excluded. At the deep level, the assay was run. The genomic DNA of each subset was split evenly across several immunoSEQ plates. Profiling relied on immunoSEQ multiplex PCR, and the TCRdb table lists in-frame clones only, not all of them. The data contain 2 million to 2.5 million clones, approximately 94% of them seen just once; the ten biggest clones take up approximately 1.7%.

The clonotype comes from a man aged 18 to 30 in good health. Some clones in this sample may be carry-over from other donors' samples. This chain joins TRBV7-3 and TRBJ2-1, with D uncertain. The specimen was naive CD8+ T cells from PBMCs. The CDR3 reads CASSLARLPHNEQFF. DNA of the CDR3: TGTGCCAGCAGCTTAGCACGATTGCCCCACAATGAGCAGTTCTTC.